The clone carrying this T cell receptor (beta chain) was observed at least ten times. The data belong to a study of molecular identifiers for immune sequencing clone quantification. CDR3 length: 18 amino acids. The V gene's germline CDR1 is SGHRS and CDR2 YFSETQ. V dropped 0 bases and J dropped 0; count of bases not matched to a gene: 5. TCRdb ran MiXCR on the PCR reads and lists one entry per CDR3 protein. Among 85,000 to 95,000 distinct CDR3 sequences listed, around a fifth were seen once. The receptor was isolated from a human donor in good health. Some libraries in this study had Jurkat cell RNA spiked in. The sequenced material came from naive CD8+ T cells from blood, with Jurkat cell RNA spiked in. Subset given: FACS-sorted CD8+CD4-CCR7+CD45RA+ naive T cells. V is TRBV5-1 and J is TRBJ2-6; 8 positions agree with TRBD1. Written as DNA, the CDR3 is TGCGCCAGCAGCTTGGACTGGACAGGGAACTCTGGGGCCAACGTCCTGACTTTC. Translation gives CASSLDWTGNSGANVLTF. Filled out from reference TRBV5-1 and TRBJ2-6, the complete variable domain reads KAGVTQTPRYLIKTRGQQVTLSCSPISGHRSVSWYQQTPGQGLQFLFEYFSETQRNKGNFPGRFSGRQFSNSRSEMNVSTLELGDSALYLCASSLDWTGNSGANVLTFGAGSRLTVL.